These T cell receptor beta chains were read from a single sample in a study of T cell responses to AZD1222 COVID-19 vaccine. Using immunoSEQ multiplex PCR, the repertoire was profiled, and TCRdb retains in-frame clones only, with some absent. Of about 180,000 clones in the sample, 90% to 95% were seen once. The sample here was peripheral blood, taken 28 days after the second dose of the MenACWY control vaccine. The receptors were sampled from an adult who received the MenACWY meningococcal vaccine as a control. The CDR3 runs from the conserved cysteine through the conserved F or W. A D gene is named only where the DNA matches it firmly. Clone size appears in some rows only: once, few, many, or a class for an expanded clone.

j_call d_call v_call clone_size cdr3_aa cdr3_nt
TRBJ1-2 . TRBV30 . CAHLAQNYYGYTF TGTGCCCATTTGGCGCAGAACTACTATGGCTACACCTTC
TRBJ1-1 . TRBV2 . CARGLRTEAFF TGTGCCAGGGGCCTGAGGACTGAAGCTTTCTTT
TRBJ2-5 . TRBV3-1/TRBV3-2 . CASSQGETQYF TGTGCCAGCAGCCAGGGGGAGACCCAGTACTTC
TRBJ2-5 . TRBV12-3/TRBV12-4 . CASMGGYQGTQYF TGTGCCAGCATGGGCGGGTACCAAGGGACCCAGTACTTC
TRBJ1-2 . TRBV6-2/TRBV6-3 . CASSYSPDRQYGYTF TGTGCCAGCAGTTACTCCCCCGACAGGCAATATGGCTACACCTTC
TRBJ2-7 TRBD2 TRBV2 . CASSEFPGGGSKQYF TGTGCCAGCAGTGAATTCCCCGGCGGGGGGTCCAAGCAGTACTTC
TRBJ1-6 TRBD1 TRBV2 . CASSEGRGNNSPLHF TGTGCCAGCAGTGAGGGCAGGGGGAATAATTCACCCCTCCACTTT
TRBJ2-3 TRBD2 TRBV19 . CASSKERGYTQYF TGTGCCAGTAGTAAAGAGCGGGGGTATACGCAGTATTTT
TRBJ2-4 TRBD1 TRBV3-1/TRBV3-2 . CASSQEAAGGRHKNIQYF TGTGCCAGCAGCCAAGAAGCGGCAGGGGGACGCCACAAAAACATTCAGTACTTC
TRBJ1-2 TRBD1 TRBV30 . CAWRTGNYGYTF TGTGCCTGGAGGACAGGGAACTATGGCTACACCTTC
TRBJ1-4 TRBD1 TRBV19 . CASSPRQGFNEKLFF TGTGCCAGTAGTCCCCGACAGGGATTTAATGAAAAACTGTTTTTT
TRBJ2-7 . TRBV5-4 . CASSLPQTGTYEQYF TGTGCCAGCAGCTTGCCCCAAACAGGGACCTACGAGCAGTACTTC
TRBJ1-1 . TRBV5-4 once CASSLVKGGFGAFF TGTGCCAGCAGCTTGGTAAAGGGAGGCTTTGGAGCTTTCTTT
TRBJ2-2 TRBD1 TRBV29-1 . CSGDRGGTGELFF TGCAGCGGGGACAGGGGGGGAACCGGGGAGCTGTTTTTT
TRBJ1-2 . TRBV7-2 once CASSPQGASYGYTF TGTGCCAGCAGCCCGCAGGGAGCATCCTATGGCTACACCTTC
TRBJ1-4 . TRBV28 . CASSWRGYEKLFF TGTGCCAGCAGTTGGAGGGGGTATGAAAAACTGTTTTTT
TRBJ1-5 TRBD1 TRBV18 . CASSPTTGASNQPQHF TGTGCCAGCTCACCAACGACAGGGGCATCTAATCAGCCCCAGCATTTT
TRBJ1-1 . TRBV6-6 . CASRQRSEAFF TGTGCCAGCAGGCAAAGATCTGAAGCTTTCTTT
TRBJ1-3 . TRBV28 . CASSFRTLSGNTIYF TGTGCCAGCAGTTTCCGTACCTTGTCTGGAAACACCATATATTTT
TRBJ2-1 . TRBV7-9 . CASSQRGTSLNEQFF TGTGCCAGCAGCCAAAGGGGGACTTCCCTAAATGAGCAGTTCTTC
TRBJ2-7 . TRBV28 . CASIGGRPSYEQYF TGTGCCAGCATCGGGGGGCGTCCCTCCTACGAGCAGTACTTC
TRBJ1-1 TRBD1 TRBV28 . CASSLARTGGGWAFF TGTGCCAGCAGTTTAGCGCGGACAGGGGGCGGTTGGGCTTTCTTT
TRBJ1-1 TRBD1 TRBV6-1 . CASSERGQGSLRAFF TGTGCCAGCAGTGAAAGGGGACAGGGGAGCCTTCGAGCTTTCTTT
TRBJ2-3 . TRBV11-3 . CASSLGPHRVDTQYF TGTGCCAGCAGCTTAGGTCCCCACAGGGTAGATACGCAGTATTTT
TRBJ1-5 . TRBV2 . CASSIGQPQHF TGTGCCAGCAGTATAGGTCAGCCCCAGCATTTT
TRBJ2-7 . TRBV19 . CATKRSANAYEQYF TGTGCCACTAAGAGGTCCGCAAACGCCTACGAGCAGTACTTC
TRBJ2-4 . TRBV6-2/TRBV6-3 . CASSYPKAAYLLAKNIQYF TGTGCCAGCAGTTACCCCAAGGCTGCATACCTCCTAGCCAAAAACATTCAGTACTTC
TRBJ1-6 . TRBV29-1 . CSVGGMVGSSYNSPLHF TGCAGCGTTGGGGGCATGGTAGGAAGCTCCTATAATTCACCCCTCCACTTT
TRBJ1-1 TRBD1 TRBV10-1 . CASSEAGGARTEAFF TGCGCCAGCAGTGAAGCAGGGGGCGCACGGACTGAAGCTTTCTTT
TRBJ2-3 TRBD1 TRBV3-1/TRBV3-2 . CASSSRDRGTDTQYF TGTGCCAGCAGCTCCCGGGACAGGGGGACAGATACGCAGTATTTT
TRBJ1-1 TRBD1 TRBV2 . CASKGTARVTEAFF TGTGCCAGCAAGGGGACAGCGAGAGTCACTGAAGCTTTCTTT
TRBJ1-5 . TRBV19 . CASSRGLGQPQHF TGTGCCAGTAGTAGAGGTTTAGGTCAGCCCCAGCATTTT
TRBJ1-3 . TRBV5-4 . CASSLKETSGNTIYF TGTGCCAGCAGCTTAAAGGAGACCTCTGGAAACACCATATATTTT
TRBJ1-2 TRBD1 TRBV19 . CASSAPGQRGEYGYTF TGTGCCAGTAGTGCCCCGGGACAGAGGGGAGAATATGGCTACACCTTC
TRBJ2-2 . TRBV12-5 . CASGLVQGPTGELFF TGTGCTAGTGGTTTGGTACAGGGACCAACCGGGGAGCTGTTTTTT
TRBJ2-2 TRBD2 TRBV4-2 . CASSQDAGTSYTGELFF TGTGCCAGCAGCCAAGATGCGGGGACTAGCTACACCGGGGAGCTGTTTTTT
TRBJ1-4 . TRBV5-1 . CASSFAQGGAGATNEKLFF TGCGCCAGCAGCTTTGCCCAGGGTGGCGCGGGTGCAACTAATGAAAAACTGTTTTTT
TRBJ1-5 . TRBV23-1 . CASSHNIRTNQPQHF TGCGCCAGCAGCCACAATATAAGGACCAATCAGCCCCAGCATTTT
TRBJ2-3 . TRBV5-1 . CASSLGGLSTDTQYF TGCGCCAGCAGCTTAGGGGGGCTTAGCACAGATACGCAGTATTTT
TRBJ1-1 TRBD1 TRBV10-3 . CAISEPNKAGTGRLNTEAFF TGTGCCATCAGTGAGCCTAATAAGGCCGGGACAGGGCGCCTGAACACTGAAGCTTTCTTT
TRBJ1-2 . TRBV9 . CASSVGHEGFGYTF TGTGCCAGCAGCGTAGGACACGAAGGGTTTGGCTACACCTTC
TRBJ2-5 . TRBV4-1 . CASSQDMETQYF TGCGCCAGCAGCCAAGACATGGAGACCCAGTACTTC
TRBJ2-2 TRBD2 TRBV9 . CASSVRLAGGMNTGELFF TGTGCCAGCAGCGTAAGACTAGCGGGGGGGATGAACACCGGGGAGCTGTTTTTT
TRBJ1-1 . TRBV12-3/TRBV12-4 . CASSLRATSEAFF TGTGCCAGCAGTTTGCGGGCGACCTCTGAAGCTTTCTTT
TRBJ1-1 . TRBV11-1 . CASSLSQANTEAFF TGTGCCAGCAGCCTCAGTCAGGCGAACACTGAAGCTTTCTTT